The 21 T cell receptor beta chains presented below share a single source sample, sequenced in a study of blood T cell repertoires in COVID-19. Repertoires were generated with immunoSEQ multiplex PCR, while TCRdb's copy carries only in-frame clones and drops some. The sample lists around 300,000 clones, approximately 83% occurring once. What was sequenced was peripheral blood. The receptors derive from a woman in her 30s who had recovered from COVID-19.

The rearrangement links TRBV15 to TRBJ1-2; weak D call: TRBD1 (5 bases). Looked up from germline, CDR1 is LNHNV and CDR2 is YYDKDF (reference sequence). The V gene lost 1 base and the J gene lost 5 bases, with 14 bases spanning the gap. The CDR3 consists of 15 residues. The CDR3 loop is CATSRGGGRAYGYTF. The DNA of the CDR3 is TGTGCCACCAGCAGAGGGGGCGGCAGAGCTTATGGCTACACCTTC. The full variable domain, its missing parts supplied by reference TRBV15 and TRBJ1-2, is DAMVIQNPRYQVTQFGKPVTLSCSQTLNHNVMYWYQQKSSQAPKLLFHYYDKDFNNEADTPDNFQSRRPNTSFCFLDIRSPGLGDTAMYLCATSRGGGRAYGYTFGSGTRLTVV.

V and J are TRBV5-8 and TRBJ2-1, with D maybe TRBD1 (7 bases). Trimming stripped 0 bases from V and 7 bases from J, with 14 bases between. CDR1 is SGHTS, CDR2 YDEGEE, per germline. The CDR3 is made up of 15 amino acids. In DNA, the CDR3 is TGTGCCAGCAGCTTGGGACAGGGAGGAGGGAATGAGCAGTTCTTC. This sequence encodes CASSLGQGGGNEQFF.

The V gene is TRBV12-5, the J gene TRBJ2-7; possibly TRBD1 for D (6 bases). There are 14 residues in the CDR3. CDR1 and CDR2 (germline): LGHNT, FRNRAP. V dropped 1 base and J dropped 3 bases, with 10 bases sitting between them. In DNA form, the CDR3 reads TGTGCTAGTGGTTTGGGACAGGCGATCTACGAGCAGTACTTC. The encoded protein is CASGLGQAIYEQYF.

The genes are TRBV11-2 and TRBJ2-3, with D possibly TRBD2 on 6 matching bases. V was shortened by 5 bases and J by 4 bases, with 13 bases between the two germline ends. Germline V lookup: CDR1 SGHAT, CDR2 FQNNGV. CDR3 length equals 14 residues. CDR3 region: CASSTTSYADTQYF. The DNA of the CDR3 is TGTGCCAGCAGCACAACTAGCTACGCAGATACGCAGTATTTT.

This clone was observed a few times. The V gene is TRBV30, the J gene TRBJ1-2; TRBD1 is a possible D gene (5 bases). Trimming took off 2 bases at V and 8 bases at J, with 15 bases between the two ends. The V gene's germline CDR1 is GTSNPN and CDR2 SVGIG (reference sequence). The CDR3 has 13 amino acids. In DNA, the CDR3 is TGTGCCTGGAGTTCGTGGGGAGGGGACGGCTACACCTTC. Amino acids: CAWSSWGGDGYTF.

Comment on this clone: Distinct nucleotide sequences in the sample also encode this CDR3. The chain is built from TRBV5-4 and TRBJ2-5; TRBD1 agrees at 10 bases. V was clipped by 4 bases and J by 5 bases; unmatched bases: 5. This CDR3 comprises 14 residues. Per germline, CDR1 SGHNT and CDR2 YYREEE (reference sequence). CDR3 coding DNA: TGTGCCAGCAGCCCGACAGGGGGCAGGGAGACCCAGTACTTC. Its translation: CASSPTGGRETQYF.

V is TRBV5-1 and J is TRBJ2-3; 12 nucleotides agree with TRBD2. Losses at the gene ends were 0 bases for V and 4 bases for J; bases not matched to a gene: 9. Germline V gives CDR1 SGHRS, CDR2 YFSETQ. The CDR3 sequence is 18 residues long. CDR3 sequence: CASSLEGRLAGVSDTQYF. CDR3 nucleotides: TGCGCCAGCAGCTTGGAAGGGAGACTAGCGGGGGTGTCAGATACGCAGTATTTT.

The chain is built from TRBV5-1 and TRBJ1-2, with D perhaps TRBD1 (6 bases). Germline V gives CDR1 SGHRS, CDR2 YFSETQ. The germline V and J ends were trimmed by 6 bases and 6 bases, with 18 bases remaining between them. The CDR3 loop spans 14 amino acids. CDR3 nucleotide sequence: TGCGCCAGCACCTTCGGCAGGGGAAGGGATGGCTACACCTTC. It is translated as CASTFGRGRDGYTF.

This chain connects TRBV28 to TRBJ2-7, with TRBD1 identical over 9 bases. The V gene end was trimmed by 4 bases and the J gene end by 2 bases; junction bases not matched to a gene: 3. Per germline, CDR1 MDHEN and CDR2 SYDVKM. The CDR3 contains 14 residues. The CDR3 region has the DNA TGTGCCAGCAGTTCCAGGACAGGGGCCTACGAGCAGTACTTC. It translates to CASSSRTGAYEQYF.

This clone came up once. V is TRBV7-9 and J is TRBJ2-3; 7 bases fit TRBD2. Germline values: CDR1 SEHNR, CDR2 FQNEAQ (reference sequence). With V trimmed by 0 bases and J by 5 bases, 5 bases remained unmatched. This CDR3 comprises 15 residues. CDR3 bases: TGTGCCAGCAGCTTAGCCGGGGGGTTCGGAGATACGCAGTATTTT. Its protein is CASSLAGGFGDTQYF. The full variable domain, in which reference TRBV7-9 and TRBJ2-3 provide the parts outside the CDR3, is DTGVSQNPRHKITKRGQNVTFRCDPISEHNRLYWYRQTLGQGPEFLTYFQNEAQLEKSRLLSDRFSAERPKGSFSTLEIQRTEQGDSAMYLCASSLAGGFGDTQYFGPGTRLTVL.

The chain combines TRBV19 with TRBJ1-3; no clear D gene. CDR1 and CDR2 from the germline V gene are LNHDA and SQIVND (reference sequence). There are 15 residues in the CDR3. V was cut by 4 bases and J by 0 bases, with 10 bases left in between. CDR3 DNA sequence: TGTGCCAGTAGTAGGCGGATCGACTCTGGAAACACCATATATTTT. Residues: CASSRRIDSGNTIYF.

V gene TRBV12-3 or TRBV12-4 combines with J gene TRBJ1-2; 8 bases map to TRBD1. This CDR3 spans 13 amino acids. V lost 6 bases and J lost 4; bases outside the gene matches: 4. CDR3 loop: CASRVTGGYGYTF. The DNA for the CDR3 is TGTGCCAGCAGAGTAACAGGGGGCTATGGCTACACCTTC.

This clone was seen just once. The rearrangement uses TRBV4-2 and TRBJ2-5, with a tentative D call TRBD1 (5 bases). The germline gives CDR1 LGHNA, CDR2 YNFKEQ. With 2 bases removed from V and 6 bases from J, the gap between germline ends came to 13 bases. CDR3 length: 14 residues. Written as DNA, the CDR3 is TGTGCCAGCAGCCAACGGCAGGGCGAAAAGACCCAGTACTTC. Amino acids: CASSQRQGEKTQYF.

The chain is built from TRBV9 and TRBJ1-1; 7 bases fit TRBD1. Trimming took 4 bases from V and 7 from J; bases not matched to a gene: 4. CDR1 and CDR2 from the germline V gene are SGDLS and YYNGEE. The CDR3 is 12 residues long. CDR3: CASSPGDSEAFF. The CDR3 DNA follows: TGTGCCAGCAGCCCGGGGGACAGTGAAGCTTTCTTT.

The rearrangement uses TRBV27 and TRBJ2-1, with TRBD1 matching over 8 bases. The CDR3 is 14 amino acids. Germline values: CDR1 MNHEY, CDR2 SMNVEV (reference sequence). Losses at the gene ends were 4 bases for V and 7 bases for J; bases not matched to a gene: 6. The CDR3 sequence is CASSSDRAWNEQFF. CDR3 sequence (DNA): TGTGCCAGCAGTTCGGACAGGGCCTGGAATGAGCAGTTCTTC.

J is TRBJ2-1 and V is TRBV28, with 8 bases matching TRBD1. CDR3 length equals 15 residues. Germline V gene sequence: CDR1 MDHEN, CDR2 SYDVKM. Trimming at V came to 5 bases and at J to 2 bases, leaving 5 bases not matched to a gene. CDR3 loop: CASSVGQVPYNEQFF. The CDR3 DNA reads as TGTGCCAGCAGTGTGGGACAGGTCCCCTACAATGAGCAGTTCTTC.

This sequence joins TRBV6-1 and TRBJ1-4; 8 bases agree with TRBD1. This CDR3 spans 15 amino acids. Germline assignment: CDR1 MNHNS and CDR2 SASEGT. V was pared by 3 bases and J by 5 bases, with 5 bases of the junction left unmatched. As DNA, the CDR3 is TGTGCCAGCAGTGATCCCAGGACAGGGAATGAAAAACTGTTTTTT. Its protein is CASSDPRTGNEKLFF.

The rearrangement uses TRBV12-3 or TRBV12-4 and TRBJ2-1; 8 bases map to TRBD1. The J segment lost 7 bases and the V segment lost 4 bases, leaving 3 bases of the junction unmatched. The CDR3 has 13 residues. For the CDR3, the DNA is TGTGCCAGCAGTTGGACAGGGCGGAATGAGCAGTTCTTC. Translated, it gives CASSWTGRNEQFF.

The chain carries TRBV7-6 and TRBJ1-3; 9 nucleotides line up with TRBD1. J gave up 3 bases and V 3 bases, and 15 bases lay outside the gene matches. In germline, CDR1 is SGHVS, CDR2 FNYEAQ. CDR3 size: 19 residues. The CDR3 region is CASSLEGRDRVSFGNTIYF. The CDR3 nucleotides are TGTGCCAGCAGCTTGGAGGGCCGGGACAGGGTATCATTTGGAAACACCATATATTTT.

V and J are TRBV7-9 and TRBJ1-2, with 7 positions matching TRBD1. Germline trimming cut 0 bases from V and 4 bases from J; bases unmatched to any gene: 5. CDR1 and CDR2 from the germline V gene are SEHNR and FQNEAQ (reference sequence). This CDR3 contains 15 residues. CDR3 bases: TGTGCCAGCAGCTTAGCTACGGGACAGTCCTATGGCTACACCTTC. This gives the protein CASSLATGQSYGYTF.

The chain recombines TRBV6-2 or TRBV6-3 with TRBJ2-7; 11 bases agree with TRBD2. Germline V gene lookup returns CDR1 MNHEY and CDR2 SVGEGT. The V and J ends lost 0 bases and 5 bases, in that order; junction bases with no gene match: 3. This CDR3 contains 15 residues. CDR3 region: CASSYSLAGGNEQYF. CDR3 nucleotides: TGTGCCAGCAGTTACTCCCTAGCGGGAGGCAACGAGCAGTACTTC.